This T cell receptor (beta chain) was identified during a study of cytomegalovirus exposure and HLA in healthy donors. Whole-study results and caveats: Trimming of TCR beta V- and J-genes showed a link, identified in a later analysis, to a missense DCLRE1C variant. The authors enumerated around 150 TCR beta chains as linked to cytomegalovirus.

Trimming cost V 2 bases and J 0 bases, with 8 bases left between them. Germline CDR1 is SGHNT and CDR2 is YENEEA. The CDR3 contains 15 residues. The PCR had 60 Vbeta and 13 Jbeta primers. The repertoire was sequenced with immunoSEQ multiplex PCR; TCRdb's copy has only in-frame clones and lacks some. Here the sample spans approximately 150,000 clones, more than 75% being singletons. Points on this clone: No antigen is known for it.

This clonotype was obtained from a woman in her 40s in good health and CMV-seropositive. Input material: PBMCs. This rearrangement joins TRBV11-3 to TRBJ1-5; D uncertain. The CDR3 DNA reads TGTGCCAGCAGCTTAAGTGGCTCTAGCAATCAGCCCCAGCATTTT. This sequence encodes CASSLSGSSNQPQHF. The whole variable domain, remainder taken from reference TRBV11-3 and TRBJ1-5, is EAGVVQSPRYKIIEKKQPVAFWCNPISGHNTLYWYLQNLGQGPELLIRYENEEAVDDSQLPKDRFSAERLKGVDSTLKIQPAELGDSAVYLCASSLSGSSNQPQHFGDGTRLSIL.